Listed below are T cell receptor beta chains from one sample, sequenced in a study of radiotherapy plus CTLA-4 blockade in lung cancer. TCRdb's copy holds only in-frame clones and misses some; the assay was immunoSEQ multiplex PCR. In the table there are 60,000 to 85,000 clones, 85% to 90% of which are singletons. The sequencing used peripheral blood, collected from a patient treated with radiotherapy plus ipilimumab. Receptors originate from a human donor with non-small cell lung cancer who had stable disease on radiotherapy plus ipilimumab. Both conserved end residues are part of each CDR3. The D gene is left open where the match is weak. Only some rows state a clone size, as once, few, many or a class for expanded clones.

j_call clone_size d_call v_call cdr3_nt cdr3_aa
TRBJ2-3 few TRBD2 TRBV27 TGTGCCAGCAGCTTTTTGGGACTAGCAACAGATACGCAGTATTTT CASSFLGLATDTQYF
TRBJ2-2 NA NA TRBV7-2 TGTGCCAGCAGCTTCCAGTACACCGGGGAGCTGTTTTTT CASSFQYTGELFF
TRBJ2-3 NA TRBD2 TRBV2 TGTGCCTCCCGGAGGACTAGCGAGACAGATACGCAGTATTTT CASRRTSETDTQYF
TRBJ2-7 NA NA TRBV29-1 TGCAGCGTTGAAACGGGCAGATCCTACGAGCAGTACTTC CSVETGRSYEQYF
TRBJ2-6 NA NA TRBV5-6 TGTGCCAGCAGCTTGGCGCTCTCTGGGGCCAACGTCCTGACTTTC CASSLALSGANVLTF
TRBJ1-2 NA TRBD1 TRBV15 TGTGCCACCAGCAGTTTCTTCCGGGACAGCTATGGCTACACCTTC CATSSFFRDSYGYTF
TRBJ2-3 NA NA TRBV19 TGTGCCAGTAGTCGACAGGATCAAGATACGCAGTATTTT CASSRQDQDTQYF
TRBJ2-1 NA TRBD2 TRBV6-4 TGTGCCAGCAGTTTGAGCGGCGGGGGTGGCAATGAGCAGTTCTTC CASSLSGGGGNEQFF
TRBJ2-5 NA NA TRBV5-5 TGTGCCAGCAGCCCCCGGGACTCCCAAGAGACCCAGTACTTC CASSPRDSQETQYF
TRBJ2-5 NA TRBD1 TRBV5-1 TGCGCCAGCAGCTTCGGTAACAGGGGAAAGACCCAGTACTTC CASSFGNRGKTQYF
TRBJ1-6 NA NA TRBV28 TGTGCCAGCAGTTTGGCCCCGGGGGGGAAGGGCTCCTATAATTCACCCCTCCACTTT CASSLAPGGKGSYNSPLHF
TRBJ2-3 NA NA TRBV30 TGTGCCTCCCCGGGAGCTAGCACAGATACGCAGTATTTT CASPGASTDTQYF
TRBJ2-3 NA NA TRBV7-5 TGTGTCAGAAGCTTAGAGAGGCAAAATTATCCCACAGATACGCAGTATTTT CVRSLERQNYPTDTQYF
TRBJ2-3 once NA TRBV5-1 TGCGCCAGCAGCTTGCCAGGGAGCACAGATACGCAGTATTTT CASSLPGSTDTQYF
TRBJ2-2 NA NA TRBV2 TGTGCCAGCAGGAAAGATAGCCGTTTGAACACCGGGGAGCTGTTTTTT CASRKDSRLNTGELFF
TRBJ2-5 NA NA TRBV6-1 TGTGCCAGCGAGAGGGGAACCTCGGGGGAGACCCAGTACTTC CASERGTSGETQYF
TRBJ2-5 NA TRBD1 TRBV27 TGTGCCAGCAGCAGGGCCCTGGACAGGGTAAAAGAGACCCAGTACTTC CASSRALDRVKETQYF
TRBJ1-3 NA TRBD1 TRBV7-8 TGTGCCAGCAGCCCACGGACAGGGGGCTCTGGAAACACCATATATTTT CASSPRTGGSGNTIYF
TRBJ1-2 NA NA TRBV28 TGTGCCAGCAGTTTTTACCGGGAGGCTGGCTACACCTTC CASSFYREAGYTF
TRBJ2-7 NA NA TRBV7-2 TGTGCCAGCAGCCCCCTCTCAGGGAGGCTAGTGCAGTACGAGCAGTACTTC CASSPLSGRLVQYEQYF
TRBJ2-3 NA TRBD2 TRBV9 TGTGCCAGCAGCGTAGCCTTAGCGGGGAGGAAACTCACAGATACGCAGTATTTT CASSVALAGRKLTDTQYF
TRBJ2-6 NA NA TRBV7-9 TGTGCCAGCAGCCCCCGCGATGTCCTGACTTTC CASSPRDVLTF
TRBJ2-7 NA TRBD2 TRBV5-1 TGCGCCAGCAGCCCCCGGGGGGCCCCCGCGGCTAGCGGGCCAACCTACGAGCAGTACTTC CASSPRGAPAASGPTYEQYF
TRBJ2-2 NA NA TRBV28 TGTGCCAGCAGTTCGAACACCGGGGAGCTGTTTTTT CASSSNTGELFF
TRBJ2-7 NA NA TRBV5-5 TGTGCCAGCAGGCCGACAGTTACCTACGAGCAGTACTTC CASRPTVTYEQYF
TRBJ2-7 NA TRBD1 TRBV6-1 TGTGCCAGCAGTGCCCAGACAGGGGGCTCCTACGAGCAGTACTTC CASSAQTGGSYEQYF
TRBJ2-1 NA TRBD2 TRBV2 TGTGCCAGCAGGGGAACTAGCGGGCGGTACAATGAGCAGTTCTTC CASRGTSGRYNEQFF
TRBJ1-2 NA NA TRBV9 TGTGCCAGCAGCGTAGAGGGTCGAAACAGAAGGGGAAACTATGGCTACACCTTC CASSVEGRNRRGNYGYTF
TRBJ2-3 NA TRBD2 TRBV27 TGTGCCAGCAGTTCCCCCCTCAGGACCAGCGGGGGCAAAGATACGCAGTATTTT CASSSPLRTSGGKDTQYF
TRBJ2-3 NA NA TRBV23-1 TGCGCCAGCAGACCGTCCGAAGGGGCAGAAGATACGCAGTATTTT CASRPSEGAEDTQYF